This passage covers 31 T cell receptor beta chains from one sample sequenced in a study of cytomegalovirus exposure and HLA in healthy donors. Use of 60 Vbeta and 13 Jbeta primers characterized the PCR. Sequenced by immunoSEQ multiplex PCR; TCRdb stores in-frame clones only, minus some. Of more than 95,000 clones detected, 81% appear once; the ten largest clones hold 3% to 4%. Sequencing was carried out using PBMCs. The receptors come from a woman aged 25 to 39 in good health and CMV-seronegative.

The rearrangement uses TRBV2 and TRBJ2-7; 7 bases agree with TRBD2. V lost 7 bases and J lost 2; bases outside the gene matches: 5. The germline V gene encodes CDR1 SNHLY and CDR2 FYNNEI. This CDR3 region has 13 residues. The CDR3 nucleotides are TGTGCCAGCAAGCGGGACTCCACCTACGAGCAGTACTTC. It codes for CASKRDSTYEQYF. Based on the CDR3 plus reference TRBV2 and TRBJ2-7, the full variable domain is EPEVTQTPSHQVTQMGQEVILRCVPISNHLYFYWYRQILGQKVEFLVSFYNNEISEKSEIFDDQFSVERPDGSNFTLKIRSTKLEDSAMYFCASKRDSTYEQYFGPGTRLTVT.

This clone occurred a few times. The chain recombines TRBV7-9 with TRBJ2-3; 10 bases align to TRBD1. The V segment lost 5 bases and the J segment 2 bases; nucleotides outside the gene matches: 4. The CDR3 extends over 15 amino acids. CDR1 is SEHNR and CDR2 is FQNEAQ in the germline V gene (reference sequence). The CDR3 sequence: CASSTRQGATDTQYF. Written as DNA, the CDR3 is TGTGCCAGCAGCACTCGACAGGGGGCCACAGATACGCAGTATTTT.

V usage is TRBV28 and J usage is TRBJ2-7; D may be TRBD2 (6 bases). The CDR3 has 16 residues. The germline CDR1 and CDR2 sequences are MDHEN and SYDVKM. V was clipped by 6 bases and J by 2 bases, with 20 bases between them. The CDR3 nucleotides are TGTGCCAGCAGCCCCATGAGCGGGTCGGCAACCTACGAGCAGTACTTC. This codes for CASSPMSGSATYEQYF.

This sequence joins TRBV5-4 and TRBJ1-4, with TRBD1 identical over 10 bases. Unmatched junction bases numbered 4, after V lost 4 bases and J lost 1 base. CDR3 length equals 16 residues. Germline-derived CDR1 and CDR2 are SGHNT and YYREEE (reference sequence). The CDR3 DNA reads as TGTGCCAGCAGCGAAAGGACAGGGGGAACTAATGAAAAACTGTTTTTT. It specifies CASSERTGGTNEKLFF.

The chain has TRBV5-1 and TRBJ2-3; 8 bases match TRBD2. Germline loops: CDR1 SGHRS, CDR2 YFSETQ. There are 15 residues in the CDR3. With V trimmed by 7 bases and J by 5 bases, 12 bases remained unmatched. The CDR3 is CASGRAGEEIDTQYF. The CDR3 region has the DNA TGCGCCAGCGGGAGAGCGGGAGAGGAGATAGATACGCAGTATTTT.

The chain has TRBV27 and TRBJ2-1; a possible D gene is TRBD2 (5 bases). Germline-derived CDR1 and CDR2 are MNHEY and SMNVEV (reference sequence). Trimming took 8 bases from V and 5 from J, leaving 19 bases between them. The CDR3 consists of 15 residues. CDR3 in amino acids: CASGPDYPRNNEQFF. The CDR3 nucleotides are TGTGCCAGCGGTCCCGACTACCCTAGGAACAATGAGCAGTTCTTC.

The chain is built from TRBV15 and TRBJ1-5; D unclear. This CDR3 contains 16 residues. Germline CDR1 is LNHNV and CDR2 is YYDKDF (reference sequence). The ends were cut back, 4 bases at V and 1 base at J, with 14 bases in the middle. The CDR3 is CATSTGPSGSNQPQHF. The CDR3 coding sequence is TGTGCCACCAGCACGGGCCCCAGCGGGAGCAATCAGCCCCAGCATTTT.

The CDR3 region has the DNA TGTGCCAGCAGCTTAGTGCCGGGGAAGCAGTACTTC. Its translation: CASSLVPGKQYF. This chain joins TRBV7-2 and TRBJ2-7, with D possibly matching TRBD2 (5 bases). Trimming removed 1 base from V and 8 bases from J, with 9 bases in between. This CDR3 has 12 amino acids. Germline loops: CDR1 SGHTA, CDR2 FQGNSA.

This clone showed up just a few times. This chain joins TRBV30 and TRBJ2-7; the match to TRBD2 covers 8 bases. The CDR3 spans 13 residues. Trimming took 0 bases from V and 6 from J; bases not matched to a gene: 4. In germline, CDR1 is GTSNPN, CDR2 SVGIG (reference sequence). The CDR3 DNA is TGTGCCTGGAGTGTGGGGACTAGTTCCGAGCAGTACTTC. Protein product: CAWSVGTSSEQYF.

This clone was picked up a small number of times. The CDR3 DNA follows: TGTGCCAGCAGTTTTACGGCGGGGCGAAGGAACACTGAAGCTTTCTTT. It is translated as CASSFTAGRRNTEAFF. The chain carries TRBV28 and TRBJ1-1, with a weak D call TRBD1 (5 bases). CDR3 length equals 16 residues. V was shortened by 3 bases and J by 1 base, with 15 bases between the two germline ends. Germline V gene data show CDR1 as MDHEN and CDR2 as SYDVKM.

The chain is built from TRBV3-2 and TRBJ2-7; the table names TRBD2, a call not compared with the DNA. TRBV3-2 is classified as a pseudogene. This CDR3 is built from 9 residues. Here the CDR3 DNA reads TGTGCCACCGTCCACGAGCAGTACTTC. This codes for CATVHEQYF.

The rearrangement joins TRBV15 to TRBJ2-5; TRBD1 matches at 8 bases. The better agreement between TRBJ2-7 and the DNA end casts doubt on the J call. Germline-derived CDR1 and CDR2 are LNHNV and YYDKDF (reference sequence). The CDR3 length is 15 residues. The CDR3 reads CATSRADGQGYEQYF. In nucleotides, the CDR3 is TGTGCCACCAGCAGAGCAGATGGACAGGGCTACGAGCAGTACTTC.

This clone has only one observation. This sequence joins TRBV4-1 and TRBJ1-2, with a possible D match to TRBD1 (5 bases). V was clipped by 3 bases and J by 4 bases, with 9 bases between them. This CDR3 spans 13 amino acids. Germline V gene sequence: CDR1 MGHRA, CDR2 YSYEKL. This CDR3 is CASSQSGGYGYTF. Here the CDR3 DNA reads TGCGCCAGCAGCCAGTCGGGGGGCTATGGCTACACCTTC.

With respect to this clone: The germline gene is not matched at one end of the junction; a read error may be the cause. V gene TRBV12-5 combines with J gene TRBJ1-2; no definite D call. The length of the CDR3 is 13 residues. CDR1 is LGHNT, CDR2 FRNRAP, per germline. CDR3 region: CASGLDLNSGYTF. The CDR3 region has the DNA TGTGCTAGTGGTCTTGACTTAAACTCTGGCTACACCTTC.

CDR3 amino acids: CASSIGTSGYTDTQYF. CDR3 bases: TGTGCCAGTAGTATAGGGACTAGCGGATACACAGATACGCAGTATTTT. J is TRBJ2-3 and V is TRBV19, with 10 bases identical to TRBD2. The CDR3 loop spans 16 amino acids. With 1 base clipped from V and 2 bases from J, the junction kept 3 bases outside the gene matches. Looked up from germline, CDR1 is LNHDA and CDR2 is SQIVND (reference sequence).

This rearrangement joins TRBV7-2 to TRBJ2-7, with 11 bases aligning to TRBD2. From germline, CDR1 is SGHTA and CDR2 FQGNSA. The CDR3 sequence is 15 residues long. V trimming: 5 bases; J trimming: 5 bases; junction bases outside the gene matches: 8. In nucleotides, the CDR3 is TGTGCCAGCAGCCCAACTAGCGGGAGCTACCACGAGCAGTACTTC. This gives the protein CASSPTSGSYHEQYF.

In its sample, this clone was seen a few times. The gene calls are TRBV28 and TRBJ2-3; 10 nucleotides align to TRBD2. CDR1 and CDR2 (germline): MDHEN, SYDVKM. Trimming took 6 bases from V and 10 from J; bases not matched to a gene: 13. CDR3 length: 15 residues. In nucleotides, the CDR3 is TGTGCCAGCAGCCGTGGGGATCTAGCGGGAGCCGCGCAGTATTTT. Translated: CASSRGDLAGAAQYF.

The chain is built from TRBV5-4 and TRBJ2-1; 8 positions match TRBD2. Germline assignment: CDR1 SGHNT and CDR2 YYREEE (reference sequence). V gave up 0 bases and J gave up 6 bases; unmatched junction bases: 5. This CDR3 region has 15 residues. The CDR3 here is CASSLEGLAGNEQFF. CDR3 DNA sequence: TGTGCCAGCAGCTTGGAAGGGCTAGCGGGCAATGAGCAGTTCTTC. Looking up the rest from reference TRBV5-4 and TRBJ2-1 gives the full variable domain: ETGVTQSPTHLIKTRGQQVTLRCSSQSGHNTVSWYQQALGQGPQFIFQYYREEENGRGNFPPRFSGLQFPNYSSELNVNALELDDSALYLCASSLEGLAGNEQFFGPGTRLTVL.

This clone turned up a few times. The genes are TRBV9 and TRBJ2-7; no definite D call. Per germline, CDR1 SGDLS and CDR2 YYNGEE. The CDR3 extends over 17 amino acids. V shed 4 bases and J shed 3 bases, with 23 bases lying between them. CDR3 nucleotides: TGTGCCAGCAGCCCAGACGGTCAGCCGCGAGCGAGCTACGAGCAGTACTTC. Translating it yields CASSPDGQPRASYEQYF.

V usage is TRBV5-1 and J usage is TRBJ1-4; tentatively, D is TRBD1 (5 bases). In germline, CDR1 is SGHRS, CDR2 YFSETQ. The CDR3 has 15 residues. V lost 0 bases, J lost 8 bases, and 14 bases lay in between. As DNA, the CDR3 is TGCGCCAGCAGCTTGGTCCAGGGCCAGGAAGAAAAACTGTTTTTT. Translation gives CASSLVQGQEEKLFF.

The J gene is TRBJ1-5, the V gene TRBV28; 8 bases are a match to TRBD1. Germline V gives CDR1 MDHEN, CDR2 SYDVKM. J was trimmed by 1 base and V by 8 bases; bases with no gene match: 4. The CDR3 has 14 residues. CDR3 bases: TGTGCCAGCGGCTGGACAGGGAGCAATCAGCCCCAGCATTTT. It specifies CASGWTGSNQPQHF.

The V and J genes are TRBV21-1 and TRBJ1-4; TRBD1 was called by the table and not checked on the DNA. TRBV21-1 is recorded as a pseudogene. This CDR3 region has 14 residues. The CDR3 here is CASSTDRGLEKLFF. DNA for the CDR3: TGTGCCAGCAGCACTGACAGGGGGCTCGAAAAACTGTTTTTT.

The chain joins TRBV5-1 to TRBJ1-1; no clear D. The CDR3 is 13 amino acids. Germline V gene data show CDR1 as SGHRS and CDR2 as YFSETQ. V lost 0 bases and J lost 4, with 7 bases in between. The CDR3 protein is CASSLVRGTEAFF. The CDR3 bases are TGCGCCAGCAGCTTGGTTCGGGGCACTGAAGCTTTCTTT. Drawing the rest from reference TRBV5-1 and TRBJ1-1, the complete variable domain is KAGVTQTPRYLIKTRGQQVTLSCSPISGHRSVSWYQQTPGQGLQFLFEYFSETQRNKGNFPGRFSGRQFSNSRSEMNVSTLELGDSALYLCASSLVRGTEAFFGQGTRLTVV.

The CDR3 coding sequence is TGCGCCAGCAGCCAAGACCCCTCTAGCGGGAGTGGTTACGAGCAGTACTTC. Translation: CASSQDPSSGSGYEQYF. The chain has TRBV4-3 and TRBJ2-7; 10 bases map to TRBD2. J lost 4 bases, V lost 0 bases, and 9 bases had no gene match. Germline values: CDR1 LGHNA, CDR2 YSLEER. CDR3 length equals 17 residues.

The CDR3 loop is CASSLYRGLGYTF. The CDR3 nucleotides are TGTGCCAGCAGTTTATACAGGGGGCTCGGCTACACCTTC. The V gene is TRBV27, the J gene TRBJ1-2; 9 bases map to TRBD1. The J segment lost 8 bases and the V segment lost 1 base, leaving 2 bases of the junction unmatched. The germline gives CDR1 MNHEY, CDR2 SMNVEV (reference sequence). There are 13 residues in the CDR3.

V and J are TRBV6-5 and TRBJ2-2, with D possibly matching TRBD2 (6 bases). The V end was cut by 3 bases, the J end by 8 bases, with 13 bases between. The CDR3 is 14 amino acids. Germline values: CDR1 MNHEY, CDR2 SVGAGI. The CDR3 is CASSYSGTAGELFF. CDR3 coding DNA: TGTGCCAGCAGTTATAGCGGTACGGCGGGGGAGCTGTTTTTT.

The rearrangement joins TRBV5-1 to TRBJ2-1, with 8 bases matching TRBD2. This CDR3 is 14 amino acids long. The V segment lost 3 bases and the J segment 5 bases; nucleotides outside the gene matches: 4. The germline gives CDR1 SGHRS, CDR2 YFSETQ. The CDR3 loop reads CASSYSGGDNEQFF. The CDR3 nucleotides read TGCGCCAGCAGCTACTCGGGGGGGGACAATGAGCAGTTCTTC. Combining the CDR3 with reference TRBV5-1 and TRBJ2-1 gives the whole variable domain KAGVTQTPRYLIKTRGQQVTLSCSPISGHRSVSWYQQTPGQGLQFLFEYFSETQRNKGNFPGRFSGRQFSNSRSEMNVSTLELGDSALYLCASSYSGGDNEQFFGPGTRLTVL.

This clone was picked up a small number of times. The chain joins TRBV10-3 to TRBJ1-1; D might be TRBD1 (5 bases). Trimming left V 3 bases short and J 9 bases short, with 14 bases between. CDR1 is ENHRY, CDR2 SYGVKD, per germline. CDR3 length: 13 amino acids. The CDR3 region is CAISDPRGGKAFF. The DNA of the CDR3 is TGTGCCATCAGTGATCCACGGGGGGGAAAAGCTTTCTTT.

The sample holds one count of this clone. The chain recombines TRBV6-4 with TRBJ2-1; 7 positions match TRBD2. Losses at the gene ends were 8 bases for V and 8 bases for J; bases not matched to a gene: 15. The CDR3 consists of 15 residues. The germline CDR1 and CDR2 sequences are MRHNA and SNTAGT. The CDR3, as DNA: TGTGCCAGCTCATATGGACGCGGGAGTGAGGATGAGCAGTTCTTC. As protein: CASSYGRGSEDEQFF.

The rearrangement uses TRBV2 and TRBJ2-5, with 11 bases fitting TRBD2. Germline V gene sequence: CDR1 SNHLY, CDR2 FYNNEI. The CDR3 is 15 amino acids. V shed 4 bases, J shed 2 bases, and the junction held 3 bases outside the gene matches. This CDR3 reads CASSAGTSGQETQYF. In DNA, the CDR3 is TGTGCCAGCAGTGCCGGGACTAGCGGACAAGAGACCCAGTACTTC.

V usage is TRBV10-3 and J usage is TRBJ2-2; D is ambiguous. Looked up from germline, CDR1 is ENHRY and CDR2 is SYGVKD. This CDR3 has 17 amino acids. The CDR3 loop reads CGVGNPSETTNTGELFF. In nucleotides, the CDR3 is TGTGGAGTCGGAAACCCCTCCGAGACAACGAACACCGGGGAGCTGTTTTTT.